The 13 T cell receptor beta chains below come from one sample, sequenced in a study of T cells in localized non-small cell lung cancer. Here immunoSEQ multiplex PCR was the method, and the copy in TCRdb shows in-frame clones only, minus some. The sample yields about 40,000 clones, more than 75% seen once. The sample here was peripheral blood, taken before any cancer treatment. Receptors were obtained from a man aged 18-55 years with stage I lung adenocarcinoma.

This chain's CDR3 is CASSQDGGKLFF. CDR3 coding DNA: TGCGCCAGCAGCCAAGATGGGGGAAAACTGTTTTTT. V usage is TRBV4-1 and J usage is TRBJ1-4; tentative D call: TRBD1 (5 bases). V was pared by 0 bases and J by 10 bases, with 6 bases between. The CDR3 length is 12 residues. Germline CDR1 reads MGHRA; CDR2 reads YSYEKL.

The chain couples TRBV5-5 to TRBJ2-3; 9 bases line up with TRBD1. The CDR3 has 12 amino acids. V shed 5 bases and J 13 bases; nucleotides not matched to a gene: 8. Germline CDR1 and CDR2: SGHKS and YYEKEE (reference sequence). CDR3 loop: CASRESGQGKYF. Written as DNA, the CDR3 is TGTGCCAGCAGGGAAAGTGGACAGGGGAAGTATTTT.

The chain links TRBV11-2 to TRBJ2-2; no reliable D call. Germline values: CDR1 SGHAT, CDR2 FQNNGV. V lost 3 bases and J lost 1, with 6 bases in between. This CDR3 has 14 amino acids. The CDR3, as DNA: TGTGCCAGCAGCTTTGGCCAGAACACCGGGGAGCTGTTTTTT. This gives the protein CASSFGQNTGELFF.

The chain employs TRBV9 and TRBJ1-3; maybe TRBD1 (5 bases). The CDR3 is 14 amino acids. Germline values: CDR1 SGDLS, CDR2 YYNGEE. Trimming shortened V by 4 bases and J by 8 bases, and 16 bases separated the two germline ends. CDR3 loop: CASSPWGGEDTIYF. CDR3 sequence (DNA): TGTGCCAGCAGCCCATGGGGGGGTGAAGACACCATATATTTT.

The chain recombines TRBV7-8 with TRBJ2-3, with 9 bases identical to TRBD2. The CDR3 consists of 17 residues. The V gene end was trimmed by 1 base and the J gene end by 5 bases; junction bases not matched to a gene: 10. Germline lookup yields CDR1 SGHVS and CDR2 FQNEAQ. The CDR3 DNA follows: TGTGCCAGCAGCTTAGAAGCGGGGGGCCGGGAGAGAGATACGCAGTATTTT. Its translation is CASSLEAGGRERDTQYF.

The CDR3 here is CASSLTRSGFTDTQYF. The CDR3 DNA reads TGTGCCAGCAGCTTAACACGTAGCGGATTCACAGATACGCAGTATTTT. The V gene is TRBV7-3, the J gene TRBJ2-3; possible D gene TRBD2, 6 bases. Trimming pared 0 bases from V and 2 bases from J, leaving 12 bases between. Per the germline V gene, CDR1 is SGHTA and CDR2 is FQGTGA. The CDR3 length is 16 residues.

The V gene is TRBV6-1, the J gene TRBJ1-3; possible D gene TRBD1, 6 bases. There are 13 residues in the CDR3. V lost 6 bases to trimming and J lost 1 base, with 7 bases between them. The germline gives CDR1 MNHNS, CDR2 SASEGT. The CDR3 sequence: CASSGQSGNTIYF. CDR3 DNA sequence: TGTGCCAGCAGCGGACAGTCTGGAAACACCATATATTTT.

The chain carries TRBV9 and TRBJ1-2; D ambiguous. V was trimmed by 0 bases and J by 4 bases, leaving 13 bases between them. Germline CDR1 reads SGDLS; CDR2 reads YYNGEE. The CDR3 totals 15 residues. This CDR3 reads CASSVDAGEFYGYTF. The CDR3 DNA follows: TGTGCCAGCAGCGTAGACGCTGGGGAGTTCTATGGCTACACCTTC.

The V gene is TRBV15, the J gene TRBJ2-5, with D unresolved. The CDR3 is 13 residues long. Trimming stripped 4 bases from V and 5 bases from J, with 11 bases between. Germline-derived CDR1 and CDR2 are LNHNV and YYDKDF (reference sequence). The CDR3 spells CATSTRTGETQYF. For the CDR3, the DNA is TGTGCCACCAGCACCCGGACCGGCGAGACCCAGTACTTC.

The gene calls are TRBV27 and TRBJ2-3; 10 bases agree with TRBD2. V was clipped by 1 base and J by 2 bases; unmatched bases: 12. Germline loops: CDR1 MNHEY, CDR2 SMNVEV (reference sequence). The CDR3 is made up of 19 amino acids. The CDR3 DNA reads TGTGCCAGCAGTTTATTAGGGGCAGGCCTAGCGGGAGACACAGATACGCAGTATTTT. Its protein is CASSLLGAGLAGDTDTQYF.

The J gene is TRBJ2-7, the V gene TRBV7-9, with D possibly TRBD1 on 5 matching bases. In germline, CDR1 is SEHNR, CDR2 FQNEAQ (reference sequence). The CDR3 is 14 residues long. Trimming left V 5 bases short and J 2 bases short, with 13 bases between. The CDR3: CASSANRPPYEQYF. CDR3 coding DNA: TGTGCCAGCAGCGCCAACAGGCCTCCCTACGAGCAGTACTTC.

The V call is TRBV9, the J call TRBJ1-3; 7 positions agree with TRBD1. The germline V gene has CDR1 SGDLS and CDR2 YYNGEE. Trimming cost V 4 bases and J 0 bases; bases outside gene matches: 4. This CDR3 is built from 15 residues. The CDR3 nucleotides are TGTGCCAGCAGCCTGACAGGGAGCTCTGGAAACACCATATATTTT. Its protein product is CASSLTGSSGNTIYF.

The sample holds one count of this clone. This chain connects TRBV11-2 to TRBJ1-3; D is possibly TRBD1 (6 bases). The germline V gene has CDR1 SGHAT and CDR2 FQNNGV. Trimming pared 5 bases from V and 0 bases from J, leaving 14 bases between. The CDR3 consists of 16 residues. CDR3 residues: CASSIGQLNSGNTIYF. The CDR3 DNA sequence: TGTGCCAGCAGCATAGGACAGTTAAACTCTGGAAACACCATATATTTT.